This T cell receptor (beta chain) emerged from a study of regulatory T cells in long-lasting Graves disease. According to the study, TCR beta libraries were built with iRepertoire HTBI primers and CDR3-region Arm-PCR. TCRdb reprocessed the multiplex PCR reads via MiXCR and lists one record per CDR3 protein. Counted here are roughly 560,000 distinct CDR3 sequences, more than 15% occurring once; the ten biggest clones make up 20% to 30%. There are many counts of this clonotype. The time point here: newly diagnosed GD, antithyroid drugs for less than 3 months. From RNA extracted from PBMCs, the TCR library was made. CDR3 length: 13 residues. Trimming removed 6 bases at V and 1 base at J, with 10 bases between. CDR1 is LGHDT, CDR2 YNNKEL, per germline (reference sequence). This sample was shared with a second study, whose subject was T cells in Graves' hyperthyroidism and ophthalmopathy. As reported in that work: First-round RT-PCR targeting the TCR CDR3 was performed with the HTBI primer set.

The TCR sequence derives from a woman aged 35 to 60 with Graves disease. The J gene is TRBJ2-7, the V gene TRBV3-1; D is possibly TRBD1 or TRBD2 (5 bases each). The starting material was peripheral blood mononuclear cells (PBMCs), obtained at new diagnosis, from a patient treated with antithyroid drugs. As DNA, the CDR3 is TGTGCCAGCAGAGACGGGACGTCCTACGAGCAGTACTTC. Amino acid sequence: CASRDGTSYEQYF.